These T cell receptor beta chains were read from a single sample in a study of T cell responses to AZD1222 COVID-19 vaccine. The repertoire was sequenced with immunoSEQ multiplex PCR; TCRdb's copy has only in-frame clones and lacks some. The sample yields some 73,000 clones, 89% seen once. The source was peripheral blood, collected 28 days after the second AZD1222 dose. The receptors shown here come from an adult who received the AZD1222 COVID-19 vaccine. Each CDR3 is given with its conserved first and last residue. The order of the fields is CDR3 length, clone size, D gene, J gene, V gene, CDR3 protein, CDR3 DNA. The D gene is left open where the match is weak. Only some rows state a clone size, as once, few, many or a class for expanded clones.

18	NA	TRBD1	TRBJ1-1	TRBV4-3	CASSQDLPGGLLSTEAFF	TGCGCCAGCAGCCAAGATTTACCAGGGGGCCTTTTGAGCACTGAAGCTTTCTTT
13	once	TRBD2	TRBJ2-1	TRBV6-5	CASSRLASNEQFF	TGTGCCAGCAGCCGACTAGCGTCGAATGAGCAGTTCTTC
16	NA	NA	TRBJ1-2	TRBV2	CASSEGGARANYGYTF	TGTGCCAGCAGTGAAGGGGGGGCCAGGGCTAACTATGGCTACACCTTC
18	NA	TRBD1	TRBJ1-3	TRBV5-1	CASSLRAGGSASGNTIYF	TGCGCCAGCAGCTTGAGGGCAGGGGGCTCGGCCTCTGGAAACACCATATATTTT
15	NA	TRBD2	TRBJ2-2	TRBV2	CASSVWGGNTGELFF	TGTGCCAGCAGTGTTTGGGGGGGAAACACCGGGGAGCTGTTTTTT
15	NA	TRBD1	TRBJ1-4	TRBV3-1/TRBV3-2	CASSRRSGGNEKLFF	TGTGCCAGCAGCCGTAGGTCAGGGGGGAATGAAAAACTGTTTTTT
13	once	TRBD1	TRBJ2-5	TRBV7-9	CASSWGQAETQYF	TGTGCCAGCAGCTGGGGACAGGCGGAGACCCAGTACTTC
14	few	NA	TRBJ2-7	TRBV4-2	CASSLQGSYYEQYF	TGTGCCAGCAGCCTACAGGGATCATACTACGAGCAGTACTTC
17	NA	TRBD1	TRBJ1-2	TRBV4-1	CASSQVWTGANNYGYTF	TGCGCCAGCAGCCAAGTTTGGACAGGGGCCAATAACTATGGCTACACCTTC
15	NA	NA	TRBJ2-3	TRBV5-8	CASSPGRIFTDTQYF	TGTGCCAGCAGCCCGGGACGGATTTTCACAGATACGCAGTATTTT
13	NA	NA	TRBJ2-2	TRBV4-2	CASSQGGVGELFF	TGTGCCAGCAGCCAAGGGGGAGTGGGGGAGCTGTTTTTT
14	NA	TRBD1	TRBJ2-1	TRBV6-5	CASSYLDRDNEQFF	TGTGCCAGCAGTTACTTGGACAGGGACAATGAGCAGTTCTTC
20	NA	NA	TRBJ2-4	TRBV21-1	CASSPPPGTGKMIAKNIQYF	TGTGCCAGCAGCCCCCCACCCGGGACAGGGAAAATGATAGCCAAAAACATTCAGTACTTC
14	NA	NA	TRBJ1-5	TRBV6-5	CASNKAGAHQPQHF	TGTGCCAGCAATAAGGCAGGGGCCCATCAGCCCCAGCATTTT
14	few	TRBD2	TRBJ2-3	TRBV30	CAWRREERTDTQYF	TGTGCCTGGAGGCGGGAGGAACGCACAGATACGCAGTATTTT
13	NA	NA	TRBJ2-3	TRBV7-6	CASSFVLTDTQYF	TGTGCCAGCAGCTTTGTGCTCACAGATACGCAGTATTTT
15	NA	TRBD1	TRBJ2-2	TRBV6-5	CASRDRAPNTGELFF	TGTGCCAGCAGAGACAGGGCCCCCAACACCGGGGAGCTGTTTTTT
15	NA	TRBD1	TRBJ1-1	TRBV11-3	CASSLGRGVVTEAFF	TGTGCCAGCAGCTTAGGCAGGGGGGTAGTCACTGAAGCTTTCTTT
18	NA	TRBD2	TRBJ2-1	TRBV3-1/TRBV3-2	CASSQVGIGAGTYNEQFF	TGTGCCAGCAGCCAAGTTGGGATTGGAGCGGGGACCTACAATGAGCAGTTCTTC
13	NA	NA	TRBJ1-6	TRBV12-3/TRBV12-4	CASKPAYNSPLHF	TGTGCCAGCAAGCCGGCCTATAATTCACCCCTCCACTTT
14	NA	NA	TRBJ1-1	TRBV27	CASSLWGAGTEAFF	TGTGCCAGCAGTTTATGGGGGGCAGGCACTGAAGCTTTCTTT
15	NA	TRBD1	TRBJ2-1	TRBV19	CASSTQGLPTNEQFF	TGTGCCAGTAGTACACAGGGGTTGCCCACCAATGAGCAGTTCTTC